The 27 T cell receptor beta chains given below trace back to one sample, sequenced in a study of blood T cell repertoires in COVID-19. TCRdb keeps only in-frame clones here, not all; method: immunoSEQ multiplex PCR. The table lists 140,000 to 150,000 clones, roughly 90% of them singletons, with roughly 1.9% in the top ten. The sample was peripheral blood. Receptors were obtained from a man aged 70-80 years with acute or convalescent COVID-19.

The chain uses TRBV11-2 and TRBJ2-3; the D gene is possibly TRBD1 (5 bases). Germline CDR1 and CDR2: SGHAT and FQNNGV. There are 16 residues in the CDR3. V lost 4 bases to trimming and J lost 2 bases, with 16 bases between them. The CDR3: CASSYDSPGITDTQYF. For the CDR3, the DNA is TGTGCCAGCAGCTACGACAGCCCAGGAATCACAGATACGCAGTATTTT. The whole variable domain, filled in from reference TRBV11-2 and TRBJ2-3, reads EAGVAQSPRYKIIEKRQSVAFWCNPISGHATLYWYQQILGQGPKLLIQFQNNGVVDDSQLPKDRFSAERLKGVDSTLKIQPAKLEDSAVYLCASSYDSPGITDTQYFGPGTRLTVL.

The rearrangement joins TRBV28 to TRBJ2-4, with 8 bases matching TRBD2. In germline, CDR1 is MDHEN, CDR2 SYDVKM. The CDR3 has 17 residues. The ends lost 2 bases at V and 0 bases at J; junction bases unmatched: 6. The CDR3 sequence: CASSLIGGEGAKNIQYF. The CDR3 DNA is TGTGCCAGCAGTTTAATCGGGGGGGAGGGAGCCAAAAACATTCAGTACTTC.

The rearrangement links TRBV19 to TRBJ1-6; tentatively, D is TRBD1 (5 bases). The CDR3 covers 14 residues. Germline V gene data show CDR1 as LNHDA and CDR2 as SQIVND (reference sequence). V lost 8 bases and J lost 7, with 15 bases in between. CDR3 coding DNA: TGTGCCAGTGGGGAGGGCAGGGTGAATTCACCCCTCCACTTT. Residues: CASGEGRVNSPLHF.

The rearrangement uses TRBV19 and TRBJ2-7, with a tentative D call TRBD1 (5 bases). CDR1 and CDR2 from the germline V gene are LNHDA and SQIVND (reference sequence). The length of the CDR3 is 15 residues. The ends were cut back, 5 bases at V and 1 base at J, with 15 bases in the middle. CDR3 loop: CASSSSRQTSYEQYF. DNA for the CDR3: TGTGCCAGTAGTTCCTCTCGACAGACTTCCTACGAGCAGTACTTC. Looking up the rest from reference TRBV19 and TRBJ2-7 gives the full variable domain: DGGITQSPKYLFRKEGQNVTLSCEQNLNHDAMYWYRQDPGQGLRLIYYSQIVNDFQKGDIAEGYSVSREKKESFPLTVTSAQKNPTAFYLCASSSSRQTSYEQYFGPGTRLTVT.

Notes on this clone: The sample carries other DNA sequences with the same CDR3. CDR3 DNA sequence: TGTGCCAGCAGCTTGGCGGTGGGCGGGGGGGCGGGGACCCAGTACTTC. Protein sequence: CASSLAVGGGAGTQYF. The V call is TRBV11-3, the J call TRBJ2-5; 9 bases are a match to TRBD2. Germline CDR1 SGHNT, CDR2 YENEEA. This CDR3 comprises 16 residues. The J segment lost 7 bases and the V segment lost 3 bases, leaving 12 bases of the junction unmatched. Variable domain in full (rest from reference TRBV11-3 and TRBJ2-5): EAGVVQSPRYKIIEKKQPVAFWCNPISGHNTLYWYLQNLGQGPELLIRYENEEAVDDSQLPKDRFSAERLKGVDSTLKIQPAELGDSAVYLCASSLAVGGGAGTQYFGPGTRLLVL.

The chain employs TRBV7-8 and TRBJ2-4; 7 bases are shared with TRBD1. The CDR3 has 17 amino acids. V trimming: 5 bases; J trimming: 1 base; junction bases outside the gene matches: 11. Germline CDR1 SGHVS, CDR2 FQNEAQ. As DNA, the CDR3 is TGTGCCAGCAGCCCAGACGGCAGGGGGAAGGCCAAAAACATTCAGTACTTC. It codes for CASSPDGRGKAKNIQYF.

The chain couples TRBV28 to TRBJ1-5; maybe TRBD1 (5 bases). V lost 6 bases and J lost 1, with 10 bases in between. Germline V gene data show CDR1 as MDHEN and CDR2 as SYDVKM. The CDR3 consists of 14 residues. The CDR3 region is CASRYRGSNQPQHF. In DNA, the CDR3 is TGTGCCAGCAGGTACCGGGGGAGCAATCAGCCCCAGCATTTT.

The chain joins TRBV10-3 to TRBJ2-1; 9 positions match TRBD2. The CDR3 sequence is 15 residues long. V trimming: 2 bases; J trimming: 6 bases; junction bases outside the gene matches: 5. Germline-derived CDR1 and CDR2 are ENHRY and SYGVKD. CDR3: CAISEVLAGINEQFF. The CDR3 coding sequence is TGTGCCATCAGTGAGGTACTAGCGGGCATCAATGAGCAGTTCTTC.

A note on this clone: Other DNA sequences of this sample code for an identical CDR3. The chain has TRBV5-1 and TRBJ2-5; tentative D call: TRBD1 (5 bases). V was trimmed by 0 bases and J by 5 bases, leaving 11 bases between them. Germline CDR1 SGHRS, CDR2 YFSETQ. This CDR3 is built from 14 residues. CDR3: CASSLGQGGETQYF. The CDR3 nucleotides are TGCGCCAGCAGCTTGGGTCAGGGTGGTGAGACCCAGTACTTC.

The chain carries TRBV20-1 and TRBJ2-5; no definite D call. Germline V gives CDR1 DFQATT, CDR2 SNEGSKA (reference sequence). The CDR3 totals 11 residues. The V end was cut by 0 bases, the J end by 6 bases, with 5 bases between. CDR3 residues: CSARDRQTQYF. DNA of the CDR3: TGCAGTGCTAGAGATCGTCAGACCCAGTACTTC.

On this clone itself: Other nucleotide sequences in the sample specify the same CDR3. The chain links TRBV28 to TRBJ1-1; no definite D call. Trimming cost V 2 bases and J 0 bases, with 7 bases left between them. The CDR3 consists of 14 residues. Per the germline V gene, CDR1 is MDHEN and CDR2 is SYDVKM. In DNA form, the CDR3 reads TGTGCCAGCAGTTTAGGGCAGCTGAACACTGAAGCTTTCTTT. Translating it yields CASSLGQLNTEAFF.

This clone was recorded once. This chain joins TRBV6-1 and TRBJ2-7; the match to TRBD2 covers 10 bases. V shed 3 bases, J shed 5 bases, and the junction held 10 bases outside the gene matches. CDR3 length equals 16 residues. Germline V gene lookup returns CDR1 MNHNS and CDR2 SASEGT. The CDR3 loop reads CASSDRAGGPRDEQYF. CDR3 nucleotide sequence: TGTGCCAGCAGTGACCGAGCGGGAGGGCCTAGAGACGAGCAGTACTTC.

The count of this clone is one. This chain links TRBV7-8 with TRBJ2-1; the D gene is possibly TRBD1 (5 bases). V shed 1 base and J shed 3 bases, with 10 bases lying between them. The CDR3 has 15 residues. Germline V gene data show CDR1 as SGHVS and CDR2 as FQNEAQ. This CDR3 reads CASSLDWQGYNEQFF. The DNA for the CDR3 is TGTGCCAGCAGCTTAGATTGGCAGGGCTACAATGAGCAGTTCTTC.

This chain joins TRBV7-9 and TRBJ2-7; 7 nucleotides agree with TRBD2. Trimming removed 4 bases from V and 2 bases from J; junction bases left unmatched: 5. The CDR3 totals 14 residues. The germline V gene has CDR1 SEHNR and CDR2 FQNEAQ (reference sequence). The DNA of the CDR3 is TGTGCCAGCAGCTACCACGGGACTACCTACGAGCAGTACTTC. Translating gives CASSYHGTTYEQYF.

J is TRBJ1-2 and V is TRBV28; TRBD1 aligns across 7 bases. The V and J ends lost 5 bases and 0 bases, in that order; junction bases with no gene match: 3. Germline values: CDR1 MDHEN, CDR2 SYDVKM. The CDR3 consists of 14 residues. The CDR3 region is CASSGTESNYGYTF. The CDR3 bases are TGTGCCAGCAGTGGGACAGAATCTAACTATGGCTACACCTTC.

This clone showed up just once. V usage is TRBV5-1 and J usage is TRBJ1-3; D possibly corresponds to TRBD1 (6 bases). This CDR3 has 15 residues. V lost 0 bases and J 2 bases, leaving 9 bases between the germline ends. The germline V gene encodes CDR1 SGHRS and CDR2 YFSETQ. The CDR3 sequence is CASSLATGTGNTIYF. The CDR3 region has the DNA TGCGCCAGCAGCTTGGCCACAGGGACTGGAAACACCATATATTTT.

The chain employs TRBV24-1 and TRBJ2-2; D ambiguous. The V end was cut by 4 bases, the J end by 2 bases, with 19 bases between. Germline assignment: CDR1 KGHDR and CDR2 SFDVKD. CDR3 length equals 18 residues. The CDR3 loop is CATSDTPRRTLNTGELFF. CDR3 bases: TGTGCCACCAGTGACACTCCTAGGCGAACCCTTAACACCGGGGAGCTGTTTTTT.

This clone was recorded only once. The CDR3 protein is CASSPRQGRTDTQYF. CDR3 nucleotides: TGCGCCAGCAGCCCGAGACAGGGTCGCACAGATACGCAGTATTTT. The chain joins TRBV5-1 to TRBJ2-3, with 7 bases aligning to TRBD1. The CDR3 is 15 residues long. CDR1 and CDR2 from the germline V gene are SGHRS and YFSETQ. Unmatched junction bases numbered 6, after V lost 4 bases and J lost 1 base.

The CDR3 reads CASSSTTGYSGNTIYF. The CDR3 DNA reads TGCGCCAGCAGCAGCACCACAGGGTATTCTGGAAACACCATATATTTT. The chain carries TRBV5-1 and TRBJ1-3; D perhaps matches TRBD1 (6 bases). V gave up 4 bases and J gave up 1 base, with 15 bases separating them. CDR1 is SGHRS and CDR2 is YFSETQ in the germline V gene. The CDR3 has 16 amino acids.

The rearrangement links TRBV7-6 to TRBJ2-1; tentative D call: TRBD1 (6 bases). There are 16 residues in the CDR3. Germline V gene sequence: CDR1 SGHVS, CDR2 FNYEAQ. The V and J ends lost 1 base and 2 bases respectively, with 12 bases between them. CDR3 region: CASSLVAGVTYNEQFF. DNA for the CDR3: TGTGCCAGCAGCTTAGTTGCAGGGGTAACCTACAATGAGCAGTTCTTC. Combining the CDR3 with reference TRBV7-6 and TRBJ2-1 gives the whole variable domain GAGVSQSPRYKVTKRGQDVALRCDPISGHVSLYWYRQALGQGPEFLTYFNYEAQQDKSGLPNDRFSAERPEGSISTLTIQRTEQRDSAMYRCASSLVAGVTYNEQFFGPGTRLTVL.

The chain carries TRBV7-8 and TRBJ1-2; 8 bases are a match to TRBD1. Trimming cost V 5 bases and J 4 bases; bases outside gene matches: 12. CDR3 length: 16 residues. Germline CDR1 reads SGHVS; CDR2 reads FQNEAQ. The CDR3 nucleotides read TGTGCCAGCAGCCCCCGTCCGGGACAGGACCTCTATGGCTACACCTTC. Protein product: CASSPRPGQDLYGYTF.

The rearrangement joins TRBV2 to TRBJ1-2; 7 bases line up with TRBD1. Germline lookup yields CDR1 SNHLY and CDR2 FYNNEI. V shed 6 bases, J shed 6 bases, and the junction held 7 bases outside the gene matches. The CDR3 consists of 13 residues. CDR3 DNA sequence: TGTGCCAGCAGGCGGGACAGTCGGGATGGCTACACCTTC. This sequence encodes CASRRDSRDGYTF.

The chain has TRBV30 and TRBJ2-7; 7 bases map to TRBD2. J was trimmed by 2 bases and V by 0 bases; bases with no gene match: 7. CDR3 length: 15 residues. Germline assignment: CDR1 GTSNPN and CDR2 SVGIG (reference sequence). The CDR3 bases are TGTGCCTGGAGTGTATACAGCGGGAACCCCTACGAGCAGTACTTC. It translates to CAWSVYSGNPYEQYF.

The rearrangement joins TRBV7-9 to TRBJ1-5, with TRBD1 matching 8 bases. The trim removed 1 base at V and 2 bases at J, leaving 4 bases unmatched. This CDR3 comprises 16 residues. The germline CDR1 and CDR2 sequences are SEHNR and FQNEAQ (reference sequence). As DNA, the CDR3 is TGTGCCAGCAGCTTAGGACAGGGGCCTGGCAATCAGCCCCAGCATTTT. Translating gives CASSLGQGPGNQPQHF.

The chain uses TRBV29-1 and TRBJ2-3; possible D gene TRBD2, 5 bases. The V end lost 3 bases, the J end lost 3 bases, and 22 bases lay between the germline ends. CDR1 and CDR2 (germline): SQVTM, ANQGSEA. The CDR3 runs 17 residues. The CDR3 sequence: CSVDRFFRERRTDTQYF. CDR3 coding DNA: TGCAGCGTTGACAGGTTTTTCCGGGAAAGAAGGACAGATACGCAGTATTTT.

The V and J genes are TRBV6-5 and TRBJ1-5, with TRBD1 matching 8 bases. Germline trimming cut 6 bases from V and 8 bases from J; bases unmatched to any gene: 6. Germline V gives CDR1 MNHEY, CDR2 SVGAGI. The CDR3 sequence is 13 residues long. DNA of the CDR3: TGTGCCAGCAGCCGACAGGGGTTGGAGCCCCAGCATTTT. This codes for CASSRQGLEPQHF.

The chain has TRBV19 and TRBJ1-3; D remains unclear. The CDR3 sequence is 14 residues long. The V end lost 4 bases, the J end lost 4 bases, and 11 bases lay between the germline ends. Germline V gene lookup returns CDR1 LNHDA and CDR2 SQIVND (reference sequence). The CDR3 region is CASSTPERGNTIYF. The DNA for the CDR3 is TGTGCCAGTAGTACCCCGGAGAGGGGAAACACCATATATTTT.